This T cell receptor (beta chain) originates from a study of cytomegalovirus exposure and HLA in healthy donors. PCR was performed using 60 Vbeta and 13 Jbeta primers. The data were produced by immunoSEQ multiplex PCR, yet TCRdb's version contains in-frame clones alone and is incomplete. This sample carries about 190,000 clones, more than 65% of them seen once, and the ten largest clones take 3.8%. Whole-study results and caveats: Cytomegalovirus-associated status was assigned to approximately 160 TCR beta chains.

For this clone: Its matching antigen is unknown.

The sequenced sample consisted of PBMCs. The clonotype comes from a man aged 45-60 years in good health and CMV-seronegative.

In DNA form, the CDR3 reads TGCGCCAGCAGCCCACGGTTCGGGGAAGGCTACACCTTC. As protein: CASSPRFGEGYTF. The V call is TRBV5-1, the J call TRBJ1-2; D gene ambiguous. V lost 4 bases and J lost 8, with 15 bases in between. Germline-derived CDR1 and CDR2 are SGHRS and YFSETQ. CDR3 length: 13 residues. Drawing the rest from reference TRBV5-1 and TRBJ1-2, the complete variable domain is KAGVTQTPRYLIKTRGQQVTLSCSPISGHRSVSWYQQTPGQGLQFLFEYFSETQRNKGNFPGRFSGRQFSNSRSEMNVSTLELGDSALYLCASSPRFGEGYTFGSGTRLTVV.